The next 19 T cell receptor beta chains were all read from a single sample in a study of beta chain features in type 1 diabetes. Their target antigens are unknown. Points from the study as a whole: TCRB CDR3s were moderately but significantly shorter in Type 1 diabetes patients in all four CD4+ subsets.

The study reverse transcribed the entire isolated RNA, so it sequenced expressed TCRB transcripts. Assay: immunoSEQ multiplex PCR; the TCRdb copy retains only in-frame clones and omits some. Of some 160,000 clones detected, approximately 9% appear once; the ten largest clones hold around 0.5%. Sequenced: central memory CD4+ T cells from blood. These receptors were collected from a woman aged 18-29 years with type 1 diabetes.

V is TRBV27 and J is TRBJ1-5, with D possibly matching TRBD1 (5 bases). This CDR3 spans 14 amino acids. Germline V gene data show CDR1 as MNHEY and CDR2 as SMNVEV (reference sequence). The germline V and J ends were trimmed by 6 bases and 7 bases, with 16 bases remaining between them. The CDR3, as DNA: TGTGCCAGCAGCCATAAAAGCCAGGGCCAGCCCCAGCATTTT. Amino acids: CASSHKSQGQPQHF.

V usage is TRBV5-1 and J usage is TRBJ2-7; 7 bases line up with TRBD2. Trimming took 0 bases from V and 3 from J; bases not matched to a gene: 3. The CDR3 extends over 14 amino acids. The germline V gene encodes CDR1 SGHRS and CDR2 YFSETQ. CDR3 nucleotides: TGCGCCAGCAGCTTGGGGGGGGGAGACTACGAGCAGTACTTC. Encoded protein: CASSLGGGDYEQYF.

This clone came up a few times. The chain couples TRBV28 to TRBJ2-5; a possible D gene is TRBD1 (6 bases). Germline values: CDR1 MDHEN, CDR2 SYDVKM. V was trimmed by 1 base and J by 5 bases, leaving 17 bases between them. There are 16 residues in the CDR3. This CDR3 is CASSLSPSSQGETQYF. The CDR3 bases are TGTGCCAGCAGTTTATCCCCGTCTAGCCAGGGGGAGACCCAGTACTTC.

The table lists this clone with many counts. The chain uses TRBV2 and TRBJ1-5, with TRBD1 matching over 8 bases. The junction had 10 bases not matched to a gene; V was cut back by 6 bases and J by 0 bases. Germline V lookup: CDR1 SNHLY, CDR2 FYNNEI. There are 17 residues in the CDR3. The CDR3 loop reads CASRPGQAFNSNQPQHF. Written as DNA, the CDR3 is TGTGCCAGCAGGCCGGGACAGGCTTTTAATAGCAATCAGCCCCAGCATTTT.

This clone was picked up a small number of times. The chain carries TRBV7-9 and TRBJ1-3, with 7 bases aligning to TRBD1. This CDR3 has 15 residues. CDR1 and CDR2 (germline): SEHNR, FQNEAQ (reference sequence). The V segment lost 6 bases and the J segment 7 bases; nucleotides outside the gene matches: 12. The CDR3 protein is CASSMRTGGLNTIYF. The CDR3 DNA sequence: TGTGCCAGCAGTATGAGGACAGGAGGATTGAACACCATATATTTT.

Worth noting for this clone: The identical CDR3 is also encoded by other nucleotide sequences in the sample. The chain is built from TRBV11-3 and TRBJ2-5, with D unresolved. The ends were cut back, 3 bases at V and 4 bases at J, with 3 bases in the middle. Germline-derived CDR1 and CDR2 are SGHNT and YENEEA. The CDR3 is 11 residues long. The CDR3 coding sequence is TGTGCCAGCAGCTTCGGAGAGACCCAGTACTTC. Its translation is CASSFGETQYF. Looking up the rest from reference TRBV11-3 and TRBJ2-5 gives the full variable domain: EAGVVQSPRYKIIEKKQPVAFWCNPISGHNTLYWYLQNLGQGPELLIRYENEEAVDDSQLPKDRFSAERLKGVDSTLKIQPAELGDSAVYLCASSFGETQYFGPGTRLLVL.

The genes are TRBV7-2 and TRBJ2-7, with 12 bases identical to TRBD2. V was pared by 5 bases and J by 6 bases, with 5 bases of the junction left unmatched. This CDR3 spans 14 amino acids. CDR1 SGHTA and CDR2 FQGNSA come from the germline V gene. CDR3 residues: CASSTRLAGAEQYF. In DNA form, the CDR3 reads TGTGCCAGCAGCACACGACTAGCGGGAGCCGAGCAGTACTTC.

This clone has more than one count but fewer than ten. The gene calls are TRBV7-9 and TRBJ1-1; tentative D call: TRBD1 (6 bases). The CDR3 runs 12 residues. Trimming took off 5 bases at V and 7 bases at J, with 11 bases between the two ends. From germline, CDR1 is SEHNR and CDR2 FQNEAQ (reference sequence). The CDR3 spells CASSPDRDEAFF. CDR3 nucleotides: TGTGCCAGCAGCCCGGACAGAGATGAAGCTTTCTTT.

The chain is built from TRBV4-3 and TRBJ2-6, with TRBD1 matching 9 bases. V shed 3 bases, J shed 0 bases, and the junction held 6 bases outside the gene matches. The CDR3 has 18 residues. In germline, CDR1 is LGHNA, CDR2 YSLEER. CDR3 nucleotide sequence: TGCGCCAGCAGCCACAGAGGACAGGGGAACTCTGGGGCCAACGTCCTGACTTTC. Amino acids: CASSHRGQGNSGANVLTF.

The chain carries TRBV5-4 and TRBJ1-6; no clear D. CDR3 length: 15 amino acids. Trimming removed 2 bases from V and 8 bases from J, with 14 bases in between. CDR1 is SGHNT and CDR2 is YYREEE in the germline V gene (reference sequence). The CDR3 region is CASSFAGRRHSPLHF. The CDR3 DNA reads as TGTGCCAGCAGCTTCGCGGGTCGGCGCCATTCACCCCTCCACTTT.

For the CDR3, the DNA is TGTGCCACCGACTTATCGTGGATTAGCCCGCAGTTCTTC. This translates into CATDLSWISPQFF. This chain links TRBV15 with TRBJ2-1, with D unclear. Germline V lookup: CDR1 LNHNV, CDR2 YYDKDF (reference sequence). The CDR3 has 13 amino acids. Trimming removed 8 bases from V and 12 bases from J, with 20 bases in between.

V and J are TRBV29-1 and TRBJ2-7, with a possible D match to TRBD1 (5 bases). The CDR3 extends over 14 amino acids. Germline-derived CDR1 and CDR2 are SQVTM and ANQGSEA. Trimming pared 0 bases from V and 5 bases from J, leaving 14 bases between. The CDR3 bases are TGCAGCGTTGAAGAGACGGCGGCAGGGAACGAGCAGTACTTC. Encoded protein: CSVEETAAGNEQYF.

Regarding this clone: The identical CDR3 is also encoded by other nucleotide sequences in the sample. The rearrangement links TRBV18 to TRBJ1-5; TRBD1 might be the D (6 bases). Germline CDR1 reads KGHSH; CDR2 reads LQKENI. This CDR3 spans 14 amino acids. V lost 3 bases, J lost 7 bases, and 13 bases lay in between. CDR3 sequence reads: CASSPLGGRQPQHF. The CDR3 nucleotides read TGTGCCAGCTCACCTCTTGGGGGCAGACAGCCCCAGCATTTT.

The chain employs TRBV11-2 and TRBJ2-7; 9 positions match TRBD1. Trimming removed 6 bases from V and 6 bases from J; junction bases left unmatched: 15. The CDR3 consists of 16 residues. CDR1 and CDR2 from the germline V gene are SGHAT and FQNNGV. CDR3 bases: TGTGCCAGCAGGCTGACCCCCGGGACAGGGCCTTCCGAGCAGTACTTC. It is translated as CASRLTPGTGPSEQYF.

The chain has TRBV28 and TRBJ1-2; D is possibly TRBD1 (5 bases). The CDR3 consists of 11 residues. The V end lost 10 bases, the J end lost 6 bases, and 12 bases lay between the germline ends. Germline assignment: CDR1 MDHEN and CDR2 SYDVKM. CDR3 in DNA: TGTGCCACCAAACCGGGGGATGGCTACACCTTC. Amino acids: CATKPGDGYTF.

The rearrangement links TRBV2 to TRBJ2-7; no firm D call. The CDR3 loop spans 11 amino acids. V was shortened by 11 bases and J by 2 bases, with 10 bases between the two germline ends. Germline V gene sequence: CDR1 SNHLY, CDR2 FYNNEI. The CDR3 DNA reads TGTGCCGGTGGCATCACCTACGAGCAGTACTTC. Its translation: CAGGITYEQYF.

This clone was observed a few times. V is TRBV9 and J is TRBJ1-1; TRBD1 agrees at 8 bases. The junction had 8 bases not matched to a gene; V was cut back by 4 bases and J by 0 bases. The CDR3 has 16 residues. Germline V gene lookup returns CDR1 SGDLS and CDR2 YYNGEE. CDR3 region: CASSPRTGTMNTEAFF. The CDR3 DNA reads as TGTGCCAGCAGCCCTCGGACAGGGACGATGAACACTGAAGCTTTCTTT.

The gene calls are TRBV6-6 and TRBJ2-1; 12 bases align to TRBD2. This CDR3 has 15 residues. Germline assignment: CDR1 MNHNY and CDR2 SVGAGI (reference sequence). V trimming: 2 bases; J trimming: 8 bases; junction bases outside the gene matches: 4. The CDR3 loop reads CASSYGLAGSDEQFF. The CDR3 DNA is TGTGCCAGCAGTTACGGACTAGCGGGAAGCGATGAGCAGTTCTTC.

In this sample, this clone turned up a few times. This chain's CDR3 is CASSTTTYEQYF. As DNA, the CDR3 is TGTGCCAGCAGCACGACAACCTACGAGCAGTACTTC. This rearrangement joins TRBV7-9 to TRBJ2-7; no definite D call. The CDR3 consists of 12 residues. V was cut by 5 bases and J by 2 bases, with 7 bases left in between. Per the germline V gene, CDR1 is SEHNR and CDR2 is FQNEAQ (reference sequence).